This TCR beta chain emerged from a study of control samples from healthy donors and cancer patients. The protocol was immunoSEQ multiplex PCR, while the TCRdb copy is restricted to in-frame clones and leaves out a portion. This sample has about 150,000 clones, with approximately 93% found just once. The CDR3 runs 14 residues. From germline, CDR1 is KGHSH and CDR2 LQKENI. Between the trimmed V and J ends, which lost 2 bases and 1 base, there was a span of 8 bases. The source of this sequence is a man aged 50-59 years in good health. Sequencing used blood. This rearrangement joins TRBV18 to TRBJ1-1; D not resolved. DNA for the CDR3: TGTGCCAGCTCACCAGTGTTTGGGAACACTGAAGCTTTCTTT. This encodes CASSPVFGNTEAFF.